Reported below is one T cell receptor beta chain. The CDR3 totals 17 residues. V shed 5 bases and J 5 bases; nucleotides not matched to a gene: 15. CDR1 and CDR2 (germline): SGHVS, FQNEAQ. This entry belongs to a study of cytomegalovirus exposure and HLA in healthy donors. Study-level background: Earlier results showed almost 120 million unique TCR beta sequences derived from roughly 200 million T cells.

It was with 60 Vbeta and 13 Jbeta primers that the PCR ran. Original methodology: Roughly 9.9 million shared chains were among the approximately 76 million unique TCR beta chains that a later analysis counted. Some clones are missing from TCRdb's copy, which holds only in-frame ones; the method was immunoSEQ multiplex PCR. The V and J calls and clone size come from that table; D and trimming were worked out from the DNA. The table includes some 170,000 clones, under 85% detected once. Regarding donors, all were healthy bone marrow donors. The chain links TRBV7-8 to TRBJ2-5, with 9 bases identical to TRBD2. Sequencing was carried out using PBMCs. This receptor was identified in a man in his fifties in good health and CMV-seropositive. The CDR3 coding sequence is TGTGCCAGCAGCCCTCTCGGGGCGGGGGGGATTCGGGAGACCCAGTACTTC. Its translation is CASSPLGAGGIRETQYF.